Here is one TCR beta chain with its context. Its antigen is undetermined. cDNA synthesis used the whole RNA isolate, giving expressed TCRB sequences. Measured with immunoSEQ multiplex PCR; TCRdb has only the in-frame clones, and not every one. The sample records hundreds of thousands of clones, around 9.6% being singletons. This specimen belongs to a study of beta chain features in type 1 diabetes. The CDR3 totals 16 residues. V was cut by 4 bases and J by 3 bases, with 18 bases left in between. CDR1 and CDR2 (germline): KGHSH, LQKENI. Study-level points and caveats: When Type 1 diabetes patients were examined, their TCRB CDR3s proved moderately but significantly shorter in all four CD4+ subsets. Type 1 diabetes patients had fewer VDJ junction insertions and more deletions.

The clonotype was recovered from a woman aged 18-29 years in good health. The material sequenced was naive CD4+ T cells from blood. This chain connects TRBV18 to TRBJ2-5, with D tentatively TRBD2 (5 bases). The CDR3 protein is CASSQNQQNGEETQYF. The CDR3 coding sequence is TGTGCCAGCTCACAAAACCAGCAGAACGGGGAAGAGACCCAGTACTTC.